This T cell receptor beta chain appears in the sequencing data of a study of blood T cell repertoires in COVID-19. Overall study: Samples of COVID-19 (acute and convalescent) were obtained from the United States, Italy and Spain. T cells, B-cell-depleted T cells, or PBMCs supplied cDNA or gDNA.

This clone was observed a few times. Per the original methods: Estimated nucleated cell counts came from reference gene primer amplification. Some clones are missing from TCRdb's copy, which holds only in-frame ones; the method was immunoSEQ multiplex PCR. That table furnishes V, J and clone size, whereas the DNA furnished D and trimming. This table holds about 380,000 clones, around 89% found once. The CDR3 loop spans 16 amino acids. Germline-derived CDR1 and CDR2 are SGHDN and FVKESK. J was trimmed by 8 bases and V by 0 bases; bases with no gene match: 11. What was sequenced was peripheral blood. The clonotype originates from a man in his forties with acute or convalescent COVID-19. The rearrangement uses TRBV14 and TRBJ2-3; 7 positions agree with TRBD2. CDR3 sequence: CASSQEVRTTGGTQYF. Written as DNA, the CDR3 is TGTGCCAGCAGCCAAGAAGTCAGGACTACGGGGGGTACGCAGTATTTT.